The next 14 T cell receptor beta chains were all read from a single sample in a study of blood T cell repertoires in COVID-19. TCRdb's table, derived via immunoSEQ multiplex PCR, lists solely in-frame clones and lacks some. The table shows about 330,000 clones, with nearly 90% occurring only once. Material for sequencing was PBMCs or T cells enriched from blood (not recorded which). The receptors were sampled from a woman aged 25 to 39 who had recovered from COVID-19.

The chain has TRBV5-1 and TRBJ1-1, with a possible D match to TRBD1 (5 bases). The CDR3 extends over 13 amino acids. Per the germline V gene, CDR1 is SGHRS and CDR2 is YFSETQ. V was shortened by 5 bases and J by 5 bases, with 13 bases between the two germline ends. In DNA, the CDR3 is TGCGCCAGCAGTTCCGCAGGGATTACTGAAGCTTTCTTT. This encodes CASSSAGITEAFF. Full variable domain (remainder filled in from reference TRBV5-1 and TRBJ1-1): KAGVTQTPRYLIKTRGQQVTLSCSPISGHRSVSWYQQTPGQGLQFLFEYFSETQRNKGNFPGRFSGRQFSNSRSEMNVSTLELGDSALYLCASSSAGITEAFFGQGTRLTVV.

The rearrangement joins TRBV4-1 to TRBJ1-3; D perhaps matches TRBD1 (5 bases). V gave up 3 bases and J gave up 8 bases, with 14 bases separating them. The CDR3 contains 14 residues. The germline gives CDR1 MGHRA, CDR2 YSYEKL. The CDR3, as DNA: TGCGCCAGCAGCCAGACTCCAGGGTCTCACACCATATATTTT. Translating gives CASSQTPGSHTIYF.

CDR3 amino acids: CASRQQDRLTEAFF. The DNA for the CDR3 is TGTGCCAGCAGACAACAAGACAGACTTACTGAAGCTTTCTTT. The chain uses TRBV27 and TRBJ1-1; perhaps TRBD1 as D (5 bases). This CDR3 has 14 amino acids. V lost 6 bases and J lost 5, with 16 bases in between. Germline V gives CDR1 MNHEY, CDR2 SMNVEV (reference sequence).

The rearrangement uses TRBV11-3 and TRBJ2-7; no firm D call. The CDR3 contains 13 residues. Germline loops: CDR1 SGHNT, CDR2 YENEEA. Between the trimmed V and J ends, which lost 3 bases and 2 bases, there was a span of 8 bases. Written as DNA, the CDR3 is TGTGCCAGCAGCTTTACTGACACCTACGAGCAGTACTTC. Translation gives CASSFTDTYEQYF.

This clone was found a few times. V usage is TRBV4-3 and J usage is TRBJ1-6; D perhaps matches TRBD1 (6 bases). The CDR3 loop spans 17 amino acids. Germline CDR1 is LGHNA and CDR2 is YSLEER. V was shortened by 0 bases and J by 4 bases, with 13 bases between the two germline ends. CDR3 region: CASSQDHVGQYNSPLHF. CDR3 in DNA: TGCGCCAGCAGCCAAGATCACGTCGGACAGTATAATTCACCCCTCCACTTT.

This chain connects TRBV4-3 to TRBJ2-7; D is possibly TRBD2 (6 bases). The CDR3 is made up of 13 amino acids. Trimming removed 1 base from V and 6 bases from J, with 10 bases in between. Germline V gene sequence: CDR1 LGHNA, CDR2 YSLEER. CDR3 residues: CASSQGGDGEQYF. CDR3 bases: TGCGCCAGCAGCCAAGGGGGGGACGGCGAGCAGTACTTC.

The chain carries TRBV4-3 and TRBJ1-2; D is undetermined. V lost 0 bases and J lost 4, with 9 bases in between. CDR3 length: 14 amino acids. Germline assignment: CDR1 LGHNA and CDR2 YSLEER. This chain's CDR3 is CASSQEPESYGYTF. The CDR3 coding sequence is TGCGCCAGCAGCCAAGAACCGGAGTCCTATGGCTACACCTTC.

The chain is built from TRBV7-6 and TRBJ2-5; 14 positions match TRBD2. The germline gives CDR1 SGHVS, CDR2 FNYEAQ. The CDR3 runs 18 residues. V trimming: 5 bases; J trimming: 2 bases; junction bases outside the gene matches: 10. CDR3 coding DNA: TGTGCCAGCAGCCCCAGCCCGGGGACTAGCGGGGGACAAGAGACCCAGTACTTC. This sequence encodes CASSPSPGTSGGQETQYF.

The rearrangement joins TRBV6-5 to TRBJ1-1; no reliable D call. V was shortened by 7 bases and J by 9 bases, with 12 bases between the two germline ends. Germline CDR1 and CDR2: MNHEY and SVGAGI. The CDR3 is made up of 11 amino acids. The CDR3 protein is CASTYTGKAFF. DNA for the CDR3: TGTGCCAGCACCTACACGGGAAAAGCTTTCTTT.

The chain carries TRBV5-1 and TRBJ2-7, with 9 bases aligning to TRBD1. J lost 2 bases, V lost 5 bases, and 5 bases had no gene match. The CDR3 runs 14 residues. Germline V gene data show CDR1 as SGHRS and CDR2 as YFSETQ. The CDR3 bases are TGCGCCAGCAGAACGGGACAGGGAACCTACGAGCAGTACTTC. It codes for CASRTGQGTYEQYF.

This clone was detected only once. The chain combines TRBV7-9 with TRBJ1-1; possible D gene TRBD1, 6 bases. The V end was cut by 2 bases, the J end by 7 bases, with 11 bases between. In germline, CDR1 is SEHNR, CDR2 FQNEAQ (reference sequence). The CDR3 consists of 13 residues. The CDR3 sequence: CASSLNRAGEAFF. CDR3 sequence (DNA): TGTGCCAGCAGCTTAAACAGGGCGGGTGAAGCTTTCTTT.

V usage is TRBV7-2 and J usage is TRBJ2-1; D possibly corresponds to TRBD1 (6 bases). V was cut by 2 bases and J by 2 bases, with 10 bases left in between. The CDR3 contains 15 residues. The germline CDR1 and CDR2 sequences are SGHTA and FQGNSA. The CDR3 here is CASSLQQGTYNEQFF. CDR3 bases: TGTGCCAGCAGCTTACAGCAGGGGACCTACAATGAGCAGTTCTTC.

This rearrangement joins TRBV5-6 to TRBJ1-2; a possible D gene is TRBD1 (6 bases). The CDR3 extends over 16 amino acids. In germline, CDR1 is SGHDT, CDR2 YYEEEE. The germline V and J ends were trimmed by 2 bases and 2 bases, with 16 bases remaining between them. The DNA for the CDR3 is TGTGCCAGCAGCTTAGTTGGTCAGGGGCGGAACTATGGCTACACCTTC. Its translation: CASSLVGQGRNYGYTF.

This clone has just one count. The chain is built from TRBV7-2 and TRBJ2-7; 7 nucleotides line up with TRBD1. There are 15 residues in the CDR3. Germline V gene lookup returns CDR1 SGHTA and CDR2 FQGNSA. The trim removed 5 bases at V and 1 base at J, leaving 8 bases unmatched. CDR3 in DNA: TGTGCCAGCAGCCTACAGGGGCCCGCTTCCTACGAGCAGTACTTC. Translation: CASSLQGPASYEQYF.